This T cell receptor beta chain was retrieved from a study of radiation and T cells in renal cell carcinoma. Study results and caveats: Baseline intratumoral clonotype presence is unknown without pretreatment biopsies. Top tumor clonotypes rose in blood 2 weeks post-radiation, then contracted.

Time point given: blood 4 weeks post-SBRT, at nephrectomy. The treatment denotes: 15 Gy SBRT to primary tumor, nephrectomy 4 weeks later. Nephrectomy followed 15 Gy stereotactic body radiation by 4 weeks. Serial blood draws occurred at baseline and 2 and 4 weeks post-SBRT. As regards this clone: Its cognate antigen is unknown.

Generated by immunoSEQ multiplex PCR, the TCRdb table keeps only in-frame clones and is missing some. The sample lists some 44,000 clones; 80% to 85% were seen once. The CDR3 has 15 amino acids. V lost 3 bases to trimming and J lost 7 bases; unmatched junction nucleotides: 8. Germline CDR1 SGHNT, CDR2 YYREEE (reference sequence). Sequenced here: blood, sampled from a patient whose treatment included radiotherapy and nephrectomy. The receptor was isolated from a woman in her seventies with renal cell carcinoma. The chain carries TRBV5-4 and TRBJ2-1; 9 bases agree with TRBD2. CDR3 bases: TGTGCCAGCAGCTCCTCGGAGCGGGAGGTAAATGAGCAGTTCTTC. Translating it yields CASSSSEREVNEQFF.